This T cell receptor beta chain was identified in a study of breast tumors, draining lymph nodes, adjacent tissues. Axillary draining lymph nodes of breast cancer patients supplied the node samples. MiXCR, applied by TCRdb to the multiplex PCR reads, yields one record per CDR3 protein. The sample carries around 130,000 distinct CDR3 sequences, about 20% recorded once. Germline trimming cut 4 bases from V and 4 bases from J; bases unmatched to any gene: 9. The CDR3 covers 16 residues. In germline, CDR1 is LGHNA, CDR2 YNFKEQ. The chain carries TRBV4-2 and TRBJ2-1, with 8 bases that match TRBD1. Sequenced material: axillary lymph node tissue. The source of this sequence is a female donor with breast cancer. Some clones in this sample may be carry-over from other donors' samples. CDR3 DNA: TGTGCCAGCAGCCCGGACAGGGCATCCGTTTACAATGAGCAGTTCTTC. Its translation: CASSPDRASVYNEQFF.